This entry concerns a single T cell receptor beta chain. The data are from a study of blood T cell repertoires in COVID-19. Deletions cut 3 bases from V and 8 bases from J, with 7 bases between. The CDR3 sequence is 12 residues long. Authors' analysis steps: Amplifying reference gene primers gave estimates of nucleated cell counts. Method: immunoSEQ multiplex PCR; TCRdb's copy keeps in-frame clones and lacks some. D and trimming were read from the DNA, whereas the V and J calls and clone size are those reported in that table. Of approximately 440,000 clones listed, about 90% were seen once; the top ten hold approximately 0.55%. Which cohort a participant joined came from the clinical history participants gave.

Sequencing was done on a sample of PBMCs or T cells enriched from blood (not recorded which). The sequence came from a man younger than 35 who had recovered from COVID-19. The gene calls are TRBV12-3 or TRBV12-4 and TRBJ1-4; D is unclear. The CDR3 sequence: CASSLQREKLFF. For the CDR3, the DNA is TGTGCCAGCAGTTTGCAGCGGGAAAAACTGTTTTTT.